The entry below describes one T cell receptor beta chain. Profiling relied on immunoSEQ multiplex PCR, and the TCRdb table lists in-frame clones only, not all of them. The data contain roughly 490,000 clones, roughly four fifths of them seen just once; the ten biggest clones take up around 13%. This sample was included in a study of shared clonotypes between healthy human individuals. The length of the CDR3 is 14 residues. Germline loops: CDR1 MDHEN, CDR2 SYDVKM. Sequencing input: PBMCs. This chain connects TRBV28 to TRBJ2-5; 8 positions match TRBD1. TRBJ2-7 explains the end of the DNA better; the J call may be wrong. The receptor comes from a woman in her thirties or forties in good health. Some clones in this sample may be carry-over from other donors' samples. CDR3 protein: CASLGTGYTYEQYF. CDR3 nucleotide sequence: TGTGCCAGCCTTGGGACAGGCTATACCTACGAGCAGTACTTC.